The 6 T cell receptor beta chains reported below all come from one sample, sequenced in a study of T cell responses to AZD1222 COVID-19 vaccine. Method: immunoSEQ multiplex PCR; TCRdb's copy keeps in-frame clones and lacks some. The table lists fewer than 130,000 clones, 70% to 90% of them singletons. The source material was peripheral blood, sampled on day 0 of AZD1222 vaccination. These receptors all stem from an adult in good health.

This chain connects TRBV10-1 to TRBJ2-1; 9 bases line up with TRBD2. The CDR3 has 13 amino acids. The V gene end was trimmed by 11 bases and the J gene end by 7 bases; junction bases not matched to a gene: 9. The germline V gene has CDR1 WNHNN and CDR2 SYGVQD (reference sequence). The CDR3 loop reads CAAGAGGKNEQFF. CDR3 coding DNA: TGCGCCGCGGGAGCGGGAGGTAAAAATGAGCAGTTCTTC.

The chain couples TRBV9 to TRBJ2-7; D not certain. Trimming removed 0 bases at V and 7 bases at J, with 14 bases between. Per the germline V gene, CDR1 is SGDLS and CDR2 is YYNGEE. This CDR3 is 14 amino acids long. Written as DNA, the CDR3 is TGTGCCAGCAGCGTAGGGCCCGGAGAGAGGGAGCAGTACTTC. It translates to CASSVGPGEREQYF.

The chain recombines TRBV12-3 or TRBV12-4 with TRBJ2-5, with D uncertain. Trimming removed 5 bases from V and 4 bases from J, with 11 bases in between. The CDR3 sequence is 13 residues long. The CDR3 loop reads CASSLARGETQYF. As DNA, the CDR3 is TGTGCCAGCAGTCTGGCGCGAGGAGAGACCCAGTACTTC.

The chain links TRBV7-6 to TRBJ1-1; D not certain. V was clipped by 11 bases and J by 6 bases, with 13 bases between them. In germline, CDR1 is SGHVS, CDR2 FNYEAQ. This CDR3 region has 11 residues. CDR3: CAVRATAEAFF. CDR3 nucleotides: TGTGCCGTGAGGGCGACGGCTGAAGCTTTCTTT.

This clone is categorized as medium-sized. The V call is TRBV7-6, the J call TRBJ1-2; D not resolved. The germline gives CDR1 SGHVS, CDR2 FNYEAQ. The ends were cut back, 1 base at V and 3 bases at J, with 15 bases in the middle. The CDR3 has 16 residues. CDR3 coding DNA: TGTGCCAGCAGCTTAGGTCTTCATGGATCCGACTATGGCTACACCTTC. As protein: CASSLGLHGSDYGYTF.

This clone was observed a single time. V usage is TRBV12-3 or TRBV12-4 and J usage is TRBJ2-7; D gene unclear. V was trimmed by 5 bases and J by 6 bases, leaving 8 bases between them. CDR3 length: 11 amino acids. CDR3 sequence: CASSPHIEQYF. The CDR3 region has the DNA TGTGCCAGCAGTCCCCACATCGAGCAGTACTTC.